These 4 T cell receptor beta chains were all obtained from the same sample, sequenced in a study of T-cell memory formation after mild COVID-19 (dated by TCRdb to the early 2020s). Library preparation was by 5' RACE. The data were produced on an Illumina NovaSeq 6000. TCRdb reran the public reads through fastp at Q25 and MiXCR, keeping productive beta chains. Every CDR3 protein is listed once, alongside the most common genes and DNA of its rows. The sample data list 410,000 or so distinct CDR3 sequences, and 23% of these were observed just once. Roughly 14% of the sample goes to the ten largest clones. Sequenced: PBMCs or a T cell subset sorted from them (not recorded which). The source is an adult woman who had mild COVID-19 (a few samples of this study predate the infection). The sample titles of this study are shuffled in the database, so cell type and time point are left out; the donor was told from shared clones.

This clonotype turned up a few times. This sequence joins TRBV12-3 or TRBV12-4 and TRBJ2-5; 8 positions agree with TRBD2. The trim removed 5 bases at V and 5 bases at J, leaving 7 bases unmatched. The CDR3 contains 14 residues. CDR3 sequence reads: CASSAFGGGETQYF. The CDR3 coding sequence is TGTGCCAGCAGTGCCTTCGGGGGGGGGGAGACCCAGTACTTC.

In this sample, this clonotype turned up a few times. The V gene is TRBV5-1, the J gene TRBJ1-2; D is ambiguous. CDR3 length equals 15 residues. V was pared by 1 base and J by 0 bases, with 10 bases between. The germline gives CDR1 SGHRS, CDR2 YFSETQ. Written as DNA, the CDR3 is TGCGCCAGCAGCTTGAGTTCCGAAGCTAACTATGGCTACACCTTC. This sequence encodes CASSLSSEANYGYTF.

V is TRBV6-2 or TRBV6-3 and J is TRBJ1-1, with a possible D match to TRBD1 (6 bases). Germline lookup yields CDR1 MNHEY and CDR2 SVGEGT. The CDR3 is made up of 14 amino acids. V was cut by 5 bases and J by 1 base, with 11 bases left in between. CDR3 loop: CASSAQGTNTEAFF. The DNA of the CDR3 is TGTGCCAGCAGTGCACAGGGAACGAACACTGAAGCTTTCTTT.

The chain joins TRBV7-3 to TRBJ2-3, with D maybe TRBD2 (6 bases). Trimming cost V 0 bases and J 6 bases, with 13 bases left between them. Germline lookup yields CDR1 SGHTA and CDR2 FQGTGA. The CDR3 totals 15 residues. The CDR3 nucleotides are TGTGCCAGCAGCTTAACGTTAACTAGCTTGGATACGCAGTATTTT. It yields the protein CASSLTLTSLDTQYF.